What follows are 27 T cell receptor beta chains derived from one specimen sequenced in a study of memory CD4+ T cells and cytomegalovirus serostatus. Single viable CD3+CD4+CD8-CD45RO+ cells were sorted as the memory CD4+ T cells. TCRdb keeps only in-frame clones here, not all; method: immunoSEQ multiplex PCR. Here the sample spans fewer than 50,000 clones, 76% being singletons. Sequencing was performed on memory CD4+ T cells from blood. Source of these receptors: an adult in good health and CMV-seronegative.

This rearrangement joins TRBV10-3 to TRBJ1-1, with D hard to call. This CDR3 spans 12 amino acids. V was clipped by 11 bases and J by 6 bases, with 16 bases between them. Germline-derived CDR1 and CDR2 are ENHRY and SYGVKD. The CDR3 nucleotides read TGTGCCTCCAAAACCCACATGGCTGAAGCTTTCTTT. It is translated as CASKTHMAEAFF.

This clone was recorded a few times. The chain uses TRBV25-1 and TRBJ1-2, with 10 bases that match TRBD1. Trimming cost V 6 bases and J 8 bases; bases outside gene matches: 3. The CDR3 consists of 12 residues. Germline assignment: CDR1 MGHDK and CDR2 SYGVNS. The CDR3 nucleotides are TGTGCCAGCAGAGACAGGGGGCAAGGCTACACCTTC. It is translated as CASRDRGQGYTF.

This chain connects TRBV13 to TRBJ1-3; no clear D gene. The germline CDR1 and CDR2 sequences are PRHDT and FYEKMQ (reference sequence). The CDR3 is made up of 13 amino acids. With 1 base removed from V and 3 bases from J, the gap between germline ends came to 4 bases. The CDR3 DNA sequence: TGTGCCAGCAGCTTAGTTTATGGAAACACCATATATTTT. Translating it yields CASSLVYGNTIYF.

The CDR3, as DNA: TGTGCCAGCAGCGTAACTTCGGGACTAGCGGGAAGAGATACGCAGTATTTT. It codes for CASSVTSGLAGRDTQYF. J is TRBJ2-3 and V is TRBV9, with 13 nucleotides matching TRBD2. V shed 1 base, J shed 5 bases, and the junction held 7 bases outside the gene matches. This CDR3 comprises 17 residues. Germline V gene sequence: CDR1 SGDLS, CDR2 YYNGEE.

This clone has only one observation. The rearrangement joins TRBV15 to TRBJ2-1; 11 bases align to TRBD2. The CDR3 length is 15 residues. With 2 bases clipped from V and 8 bases from J, the junction kept 5 bases outside the gene matches. From germline, CDR1 is LNHNV and CDR2 YYDKDF (reference sequence). CDR3 nucleotide sequence: TGTGCCACCAGCAGATTGACTAGCGGGACCCATGAGCAGTTCTTC. It encodes CATSRLTSGTHEQFF.

The chain combines TRBV6-5 with TRBJ2-3, with D perhaps matching TRBD1 or TRBD2 (7 bases each). V lost 4 bases, J lost 6 bases, and 17 bases lay in between. The length of the CDR3 is 15 residues. Germline V CDR1 and CDR2: MNHEY, SVGAGI. The CDR3 spells CASSWEGARGDTQYF. The CDR3 DNA follows: TGTGCCAGCAGTTGGGAGGGGGCGCGAGGTGATACGCAGTATTTT.

This clone was counted a single time. The rearrangement joins TRBV30 to TRBJ2-7, with 7 bases aligning to TRBD2. The CDR3 consists of 13 residues. J lost 2 bases, V lost 7 bases, and 8 bases had no gene match. Germline V gives CDR1 GTSNPN, CDR2 SVGIG (reference sequence). As DNA, the CDR3 is TGTGCCTTAGGGCAAGCGGGACCCTACGAGCAGTACTTC. It translates to CALGQAGPYEQYF.

As to this clone: This CDR3 is also generated by other DNA sequences in the sample. The chain has TRBV30 and TRBJ1-5; D ambiguous. The CDR3 runs to 12 residues. Deletions cut 1 base from V and 0 bases from J, with 1 base between. CDR1 and CDR2 (germline): GTSNPN, SVGIG (reference sequence). The CDR3 DNA sequence: TGTGCCTGGAGTGGTAGCAATCAGCCCCAGCATTTT. Translating gives CAWSGSNQPQHF. The full variable domain, with the rest looked up from reference TRBV30 and TRBJ1-5, is SQTIHQWPATLVQPVGSPLSLECTVEGTSNPNLYWYRQAAGRGLQLLFYSVGIGQISSEVPQNLSASRPQDRQFILSSKKLLLSDSGFYLCAWSGSNQPQHFGDGTRLSIL.

This sequence joins TRBV11-1 and TRBJ2-6; TRBD2 matches at 11 bases. Germline CDR1 reads SGHAT; CDR2 reads FQDESV (reference sequence). The CDR3 totals 17 residues. Unmatched junction bases numbered 8, after V lost 5 bases and J lost 5 bases. DNA for the CDR3: TGTGCCAGCAGCCAAGCTAGCGGGGGGCTCTGGGCCAACGTCCTGACTTTC. This encodes CASSQASGGLWANVLTF.

The chain has TRBV28 and TRBJ1-5, with TRBD1 matching over 9 bases. There are 15 residues in the CDR3. J gave up 6 bases and V 2 bases, and 5 bases lay outside the gene matches. Germline lookup yields CDR1 MDHEN and CDR2 SYDVKM. DNA of the CDR3: TGTGCCAGCAGTTTAAGGACAGGGGACTTTCAGCCCCAGCATTTT. Translation: CASSLRTGDFQPQHF. Looking up the rest from reference TRBV28 and TRBJ1-5 gives the full variable domain: DVKVTQSSRYLVKRTGEKVFLECVQDMDHENMFWYRQDPGLGLRLIYFSYDVKMKEKGDIPEGYSVSREKKERFSLILESASTNQTSMYLCASSLRTGDFQPQHFGDGTRLSIL.

The V call is TRBV28, the J call TRBJ1-3; 7 nucleotides agree with TRBD1. Trimming took 4 bases from V and 9 from J; bases not matched to a gene: 9. CDR1 and CDR2 from the germline V gene are MDHEN and SYDVKM. This CDR3 is 14 amino acids long. The CDR3 coding sequence is TGTGCCAGCAGTTCCGGGACAGCCACGGGCACCATATATTTT. This sequence encodes CASSSGTATGTIYF.

This chain uses TRBV4-1 with TRBJ2-3, with 11 bases aligning to TRBD2. V gave up 2 bases and J gave up 3 bases; unmatched junction bases: 4. Germline V gene data show CDR1 as MGHRA and CDR2 as YSYEKL. The CDR3 length is 16 residues. CDR3 coding DNA: TGCGCCAGCAGCCAATACGGACTAGCGGGTACAGATACGCAGTATTTT. Residues: CASSQYGLAGTDTQYF.

The V and J genes are TRBV6-6 and TRBJ2-7; 9 bases map to TRBD2. Germline V lookup: CDR1 MNHNY, CDR2 SVGAGI (reference sequence). The length of the CDR3 is 14 residues. Germline trimming cut 6 bases from V and 2 bases from J; bases unmatched to any gene: 5. The CDR3 DNA follows: TGTGCCAGCAGCGCCCAGCGGGGGGCCTACGAGCAGTACTTC. This translates into CASSAQRGAYEQYF.

The rearrangement uses TRBV5-6 and TRBJ2-3; the D is unclear. The CDR3 extends over 18 amino acids. The V end was cut by 0 bases, the J end by 0 bases, with 17 bases between. CDR1 and CDR2 from the germline V gene are SGHDT and YYEEEE. The CDR3 sequence is CASSLAPTTWGSTDTQYF. CDR3 coding DNA: TGTGCCAGCAGCTTGGCTCCGACGACTTGGGGTAGCACAGATACGCAGTATTTT. The full variable domain, rest sourced from reference TRBV5-6 and TRBJ2-3, is DAGVTQSPTHLIKTRGQQVTLRCSPKSGHDTVSWYQQALGQGPQFIFQYYEEEERQRGNFPDRFSGHQFPNYSSELNVNALLLGDSALYLCASSLAPTTWGSTDTQYFGPGTRLTVL.

The chain uses TRBV14 and TRBJ2-3; no clear D. The length of the CDR3 is 11 residues. From germline, CDR1 is SGHDN and CDR2 FVKESK. V lost 2 bases, J lost 15 bases, and 12 bases lay in between. CDR3 sequence reads: CASSQPKRSYF. Here the CDR3 DNA reads TGTGCCAGCAGCCAACCTAAACGATCCTATTTT.

The chain uses TRBV30 and TRBJ2-7; no firm D call. V lost 0 bases and J lost 7, with 13 bases in between. The CDR3 has 13 amino acids. Germline V gene sequence: CDR1 GTSNPN, CDR2 SVGIG (reference sequence). The CDR3 coding sequence is TGTGCCTGGAGTGTAAGCCTGGTGAGGGAGCAGTACTTC. Amino acids: CAWSVSLVREQYF.

This clone was found a few times. The V call is TRBV5-1, the J call TRBJ1-1; D remains ambiguous. CDR1 SGHRS and CDR2 YFSETQ come from the germline V gene. The V and J ends lost 9 bases and 0 bases respectively, with 15 bases between them. The CDR3 extends over 14 amino acids. CDR3 sequence: CATSDGSMNTEAFF. CDR3 in DNA: TGCGCCACCTCAGACGGAAGCATGAACACTGAAGCTTTCTTT.

This clone has a handful of counts. The chain links TRBV30 to TRBJ1-1; D unresolved. The length of the CDR3 is 11 residues. Per germline, CDR1 GTSNPN and CDR2 SVGIG (reference sequence). Trimming cost V 2 bases and J 4 bases, with 5 bases left between them. The CDR3 protein is CAWSRSTEAFF. In DNA form, the CDR3 reads TGTGCCTGGAGTAGATCCACTGAAGCTTTCTTT.

This clone was found a few times. The chain employs TRBV29-1 and TRBJ2-5, with D perhaps being TRBD1 or TRBD2 (5 bases each). This CDR3 comprises 12 residues. V dropped 4 bases and J dropped 1 base, with 7 bases sitting between them. The V gene's germline CDR1 is SQVTM and CDR2 ANQGSEA. CDR3 sequence (DNA): TGCAGCGTTGGGGACCCCCAAGAGACCCAGTACTTC. Translated, it gives CSVGDPQETQYF. The whole variable domain, remainder taken from reference TRBV29-1 and TRBJ2-5, is SAVISQKPSRDICQRGTSLTIQCQVDSQVTMMFWYRQQPGQSLTLIATANQGSEATYESGFVIDKFPISRPNLTFSTLTVSNMSPEDSSIYLCSVGDPQETQYFGPGTRLLVL.

The J gene is TRBJ1-1, the V gene TRBV6-6, with D unresolved. This CDR3 is 13 amino acids long. Germline V CDR1 and CDR2: MNHNY, SVGAGI (reference sequence). V shed 3 bases and J shed 1 base, with 6 bases lying between them. The CDR3 nucleotides read TGTGCCAGCAGTTATAGCAGGAACACTGAAGCTTTCTTT. As protein: CASSYSRNTEAFF.

The V gene is TRBV5-1, the J gene TRBJ2-3; D perhaps matches TRBD1 (6 bases). V was trimmed by 6 bases and J by 3 bases, leaving 17 bases between them. The CDR3 loop spans 15 amino acids. In germline, CDR1 is SGHRS, CDR2 YFSETQ. The CDR3 nucleotides are TGCGCCAGCACCCCGGGGACACGAACGACAGATACGCAGTATTTT. This encodes CASTPGTRTTDTQYF.

This chain joins TRBV28 and TRBJ2-5, with 13 bases lining up with TRBD2. Trimming removed 6 bases from V and 5 bases from J; junction bases left unmatched: 6. The CDR3 has 15 amino acids. Germline CDR1 MDHEN, CDR2 SYDVKM. The CDR3 DNA reads as TGTGCCAGCAGGGGGACTAGCGGGAAACGGGAGACCCAGTACTTC. Protein sequence: CASRGTSGKRETQYF.

J is TRBJ1-6 and V is TRBV6-4; no clear D. Germline V lookup: CDR1 MRHNA, CDR2 SNTAGT. The CDR3 is 14 residues long. Trimming removed 0 bases from V and 4 bases from J, with 4 bases in between. The CDR3 DNA is TGTGCCAGCAGTGACTCCGGATATAATTCACCCCTCCACTTT. Its translation is CASSDSGYNSPLHF.

The V call is TRBV9, the J call TRBJ2-7; TRBD2 is a possible D gene (5 bases). Trimming left V 7 bases short and J 7 bases short, with 15 bases between. The germline V gene has CDR1 SGDLS and CDR2 YYNGEE. This CDR3 region has 12 residues. The CDR3 loop reads CASSRLEEEQYF. Written as DNA, the CDR3 is TGTGCCAGCTCGCGACTGGAGGAAGAGCAGTACTTC.

The genes are TRBV7-2 and TRBJ2-7; D not resolved. This CDR3 contains 14 residues. Germline V gene lookup returns CDR1 SGHTA and CDR2 FQGNSA. V was pared by 5 bases and J by 7 bases, with 18 bases between. The CDR3: CASSPRGPSGEQYF. As DNA, the CDR3 is TGTGCCAGCAGCCCTAGAGGTCCCTCTGGGGAGCAGTACTTC.

Of note for this clone: In the same sample, other DNA sequences code for this CDR3. This rearrangement joins TRBV7-2 to TRBJ1-5; D is possibly TRBD1 (5 bases). The CDR3 totals 14 residues. From germline, CDR1 is SGHTA and CDR2 FQGNSA. V dropped 5 bases and J dropped 5 bases, with 13 bases sitting between them. CDR3 coding DNA: TGTGCCAGCAGCCCGTGGACATACGATCAGCCCCAGCATTTT. Amino acids: CASSPWTYDQPQHF.

This sequence joins TRBV27 and TRBJ1-2; D possibly corresponds to TRBD1 (6 bases). The length of the CDR3 is 12 residues. The V and J ends lost 5 bases and 8 bases respectively, with 12 bases between them. The germline gives CDR1 MNHEY, CDR2 SMNVEV (reference sequence). The CDR3 spells CASSPMGGGYTF. CDR3 DNA: TGTGCCAGCAGTCCTATGGGGGGCGGCTACACCTTC.